One and the same sample provided the 17 T cell receptor beta chains below, sequenced in a study of blood T cell repertoires in COVID-19. Profiling relied on immunoSEQ multiplex PCR, and the TCRdb table lists in-frame clones only, not all of them. The sample carries around 99,000 clones, over 75% recorded once. Sequenced: peripheral blood. The receptor set was obtained from a man between 50 and 59 years old with acute or convalescent COVID-19.

The chain uses TRBV19 and TRBJ2-1; the D is unclear. Germline values: CDR1 LNHDA, CDR2 SQIVND (reference sequence). V gave up 5 bases and J gave up 3 bases, with 8 bases separating them. CDR3 size: 13 residues. Written as DNA, the CDR3 is TGTGCCAGTAGTCCCCGGTACTACAATGAGCAGTTCTTC. Its protein is CASSPRYYNEQFF.

V and J are TRBV10-3 and TRBJ2-3, with 10 bases identical to TRBD2. This CDR3 region has 15 residues. V was pared by 4 bases and J by 4 bases, with 5 bases of the junction left unmatched. CDR1 ENHRY and CDR2 SYGVKD come from the germline V gene. The CDR3 loop reads CAISAAGGDADTQYF. The CDR3, as DNA: TGTGCCATCAGTGCAGCGGGAGGGGACGCAGATACGCAGTATTTT.

The chain recombines TRBV5-6 with TRBJ1-2; D might be TRBD1 (6 bases). There are 16 residues in the CDR3. V was cut by 4 bases and J by 2 bases, with 18 bases left in between. The germline V gene encodes CDR1 SGHDT and CDR2 YYEEEE. The CDR3 spells CASSPSFGRGNYGYTF. For the CDR3, the DNA is TGTGCCAGCAGCCCCAGCTTCGGCAGGGGAAACTATGGCTACACCTTC. The variable domain in full, completed from reference TRBV5-6 and TRBJ1-2, reads DAGVTQSPTHLIKTRGQQVTLRCSPKSGHDTVSWYQQALGQGPQFIFQYYEEEERQRGNFPDRFSGHQFPNYSSELNVNALLLGDSALYLCASSPSFGRGNYGYTFGSGTRLTVV.

The V and J genes are TRBV10-2 and TRBJ1-6, with D perhaps matching TRBD1 (6 bases). Germline V CDR1 and CDR2: WSHSY, SAAADI. This CDR3 has 14 residues. V lost 6 bases and J lost 6, with 12 bases in between. The CDR3 DNA is TGCGCCAGCAGCCGGACAGCGATTAATTCACCCCTCCACTTT. This gives the protein CASSRTAINSPLHF.

Written as DNA, the CDR3 is TGTGCCAGCAGTGAATCTCTATTCCGAAGTTCACCCCTCCACTTT. Translation gives CASSESLFRSSPLHF. The V and J genes are TRBV25-1 and TRBJ1-6, with D hard to call. Germline lookup yields CDR1 MGHDK and CDR2 SYGVNS. The CDR3 covers 15 residues. V shed 1 base and J shed 9 bases, with 13 bases lying between them.

Only a few counts were recorded for this clone. V and J are TRBV5-1 and TRBJ1-4; 9 nucleotides match TRBD1. This CDR3 is built from 15 residues. The germline V gene has CDR1 SGHRS and CDR2 YFSETQ. The ends lost 4 bases at V and 5 bases at J; junction bases unmatched: 6. CDR3 sequence reads: CASSVQGAVNEKLFF. The CDR3 DNA is TGCGCCAGCAGCGTACAGGGGGCTGTGAATGAAAAACTGTTTTTT.

The chain has TRBV5-4 and TRBJ1-5, with TRBD1 matching over 12 bases. Germline values: CDR1 SGHNT, CDR2 YYREEE (reference sequence). The CDR3 has 15 residues. Trimming cost V 3 bases and J 6 bases; bases outside gene matches: 4. This CDR3 reads CASSYGTGGSQPQHF. The DNA for the CDR3 is TGTGCCAGCAGCTACGGGACAGGGGGCAGTCAGCCCCAGCATTTT.

The chain links TRBV7-9 to TRBJ1-2, with 8 bases lining up with TRBD1. Trimming took 3 bases from V and 4 from J; bases not matched to a gene: 1. Per the germline V gene, CDR1 is SEHNR and CDR2 is FQNEAQ (reference sequence). This CDR3 comprises 13 residues. CDR3 nucleotide sequence: TGTGCCAGCAGCTTGGACAGGGCCTATGGCTACACCTTC. Its protein is CASSLDRAYGYTF.

The chain is built from TRBV12-3 or TRBV12-4 and TRBJ2-7; a possible D gene is TRBD1 (6 bases). This CDR3 contains 13 residues. The V end was cut by 5 bases, the J end by 4 bases, with 12 bases between. The CDR3 DNA reads as TGTGCCAGCAGTCGGGACATTGCGTACGAGCAGTACTTC. Encoded protein: CASSRDIAYEQYF.

The rearrangement uses TRBV24-1 and TRBJ2-1; no reliable D call. This CDR3 comprises 14 residues. Germline V gene sequence: CDR1 KGHDR, CDR2 SFDVKD. Trimming took 2 bases from V and 4 from J, leaving 8 bases between them. The CDR3 bases are TGTGCCACCAGTGATTCCAGACTGTACAATGAGCAGTTCTTC. Amino acid sequence: CATSDSRLYNEQFF.

This chain uses TRBV4-1 with TRBJ1-4; 8 bases map to TRBD1. V lost 3 bases to trimming and J lost 7 bases; unmatched junction nucleotides: 4. There are 14 residues in the CDR3. Germline CDR1 MGHRA, CDR2 YSYEKL. The CDR3 here is CASSQPGQVEKLFF. The CDR3 DNA is TGCGCCAGCAGCCAGCCGGGACAGGTTGAAAAACTGTTTTTT.

V and J are TRBV7-8 and TRBJ2-3; 7 bases are a match to TRBD2. The CDR3 covers 15 residues. The germline V gene has CDR1 SGHVS and CDR2 FQNEAQ. The trim removed 2 bases at V and 2 bases at J, leaving 4 bases unmatched. The CDR3 reads CASSLRGLDTDTQYF. CDR3 nucleotides: TGTGCCAGCAGCTTAAGAGGACTAGACACAGATACGCAGTATTTT.

This clone was seen only once. The rearrangement links TRBV6-5 to TRBJ2-1, with D maybe TRBD2 (6 bases). Between the trimmed V and J ends, which lost 6 bases and 7 bases, there was a span of 13 bases. CDR3 length: 13 residues. Germline CDR1 reads MNHEY; CDR2 reads SVGAGI. As DNA, the CDR3 is TGTGCCAGCAGGAAGGGAGGAGGGAATGAGCAGTTCTTC. Protein: CASRKGGGNEQFF.

V gene TRBV18 combines with J gene TRBJ2-4; D may be TRBD1 (6 bases). Between the trimmed V and J ends, which lost 5 bases and 7 bases, there was a span of 15 bases. Per germline, CDR1 KGHSH and CDR2 LQKENI. The CDR3 runs to 14 residues. As DNA, the CDR3 is TGTGCCAGCTCATATCCCGGGACAAACAACATTCAGTACTTC. Its translation is CASSYPGTNNIQYF. Looking up the rest from reference TRBV18 and TRBJ2-4 gives the full variable domain: NAGVMQNPRHLVRRRGQEARLRCSPMKGHSHVYWYRQLPEEGLKFMVYLQKENIIDESGMPKERFSAEFPKEGPSILRIQQVVRGDSAAYFCASSYPGTNNIQYFGAGTRLSVL.

This rearrangement joins TRBV5-4 to TRBJ2-7, with 8 bases lining up with TRBD2. The CDR3 has 14 residues. Germline assignment: CDR1 SGHNT and CDR2 YYREEE (reference sequence). The J segment lost 5 bases and the V segment lost 7 bases, leaving 11 bases of the junction unmatched. CDR3 bases: TGTGCCAGCTCCTCGGCGGGACTAGTCCACGAGCAGTACTTC. It specifies CASSSAGLVHEQYF.

The chain combines TRBV9 with TRBJ2-7; 9 bases are a match to TRBD2. V lost 2 bases, J lost 4 bases, and 4 bases stayed unmatched. The CDR3 is 14 residues long. CDR1 SGDLS and CDR2 YYNGEE come from the germline V gene. CDR3 sequence (DNA): TGTGCCAGCAGCGTGGGCCTAGCGGGGTACGAGCAGTACTTC. This encodes CASSVGLAGYEQYF.

The genes are TRBV11-2 and TRBJ2-3, with 7 bases matching TRBD2. Per the germline V gene, CDR1 is SGHAT and CDR2 is FQNNGV. The CDR3 covers 15 residues. J lost 1 base, V lost 1 base, and 2 bases had no gene match. As DNA, the CDR3 is TGTGCCAGCAGCTTAGCGGGAGGACGCACAGATACGCAGTATTTT. Translated: CASSLAGGRTDTQYF. The whole variable domain, filled in from reference TRBV11-2 and TRBJ2-3, reads EAGVAQSPRYKIIEKRQSVAFWCNPISGHATLYWYQQILGQGPKLLIQFQNNGVVDDSQLPKDRFSAERLKGVDSTLKIQPAKLEDSAVYLCASSLAGGRTDTQYFGPGTRLTVL.